This T cell receptor beta chain was observed in a study of T cell repertoires in cytomegalovirus infection. Overall study context: Researchers turned to recently identified HLA-C-restricted CMV epitopes as well as well-studied HLA-B-restricted ones. Public TCR beta signatures were indicative of both CMV infection and a matching HLA type.

This clonotype showed up many times. Its matching antigen is unknown. With 1 base removed from V and 2 bases from J, the gap between germline ends came to 9 bases. CDR3 length equals 14 residues. Germline V CDR1 and CDR2: LGHNA, YNFKEQ. Study-wide findings and caveats: Clonotype analysis showed dominance of the ex vivo response by HLA-C-restricted CMV-specific TCR beta clonotypes.

TCRdb recomputed calls from the reads with MiXCR, one row per CDR3 protein. This table has some 900,000 distinct CDR3 sequences, 30% to 35% appearing once. The receptor was derived from a human donor in good health (CMV status not recorded). Some clones in this sample may be carry-over from other donors' samples. This sequence joins TRBV4-2 and TRBJ2-7; D remains ambiguous. The material was cultured CD8+ T cells from PBMCs, obtained from culture after CMV antigen stimulation. Here the CDR3 reads CASSQGAGTYEQYF. As DNA, the CDR3 is TGTGCCAGCAGCCAAGGGGCAGGAACCTACGAGCAGTACTTC.